This T cell receptor (beta chain) was identified in a study of blood T cell repertoires in COVID-19. Background on the study: Material from acute and convalescent COVID-19 was sourced from the United States, Italy and Spain. T cells, B-cell-depleted T cells, or PBMCs supplied cDNA or gDNA.

This clone was found once. Source study methods: Quantification of nucleated cells was approximated via reference gene primer amplification. Clones were sequenced by immunoSEQ multiplex PCR, and TCRdb holds only the in-frame ones, with some missing. The D gene and trimming were derived from the DNA, and the V and J assignments and clone size from that table. Here the sample spans around 180,000 clones, around 82% being singletons. Germline trimming cut 4 bases from V and 5 bases from J; bases unmatched to any gene: 8. CDR3 length equals 14 residues. The germline gives CDR1 GTSNPN, CDR2 SVGIG (reference sequence).

The chain carries TRBV30 and TRBJ1-2; 9 bases map to TRBD1. The clonotype originates from a woman over 75 with acute or convalescent COVID-19. Source material: peripheral blood. CDR3 region: CAWTPDRGDYGYTF. The CDR3 DNA sequence: TGTGCCTGGACCCCGGACAGGGGCGATTATGGCTACACCTTC.